This T cell receptor (beta chain) was captured by sequencing in a study of cytomegalovirus exposure and HLA in healthy donors (dated by TCRdb to about 2017). About the study as a whole: An earlier analysis of 587 of the donors reported 276 Gb of sequence data and approximately 120 million unique TCR beta sequences obtained from about 180 million T cells. Approximately 300 gigabases of sequencing data and around 85 million unique TCR sequences made up an early release that covered approximately 620 HLA-typed donors. Of the roughly 400 genotyped donors, less than 90% were placed in the genetic ancestry cluster associated with self-reported Caucasian donors. The study aimed to test whether cataloging public T cell receptors could reveal signatures of past pathogen exposure. The study profiled the T cell repertoires of some 610 subjects by immunosequencing and related them to cytomegalovirus serostatus. A separate validation cohort of some 130 different subjects was used in addition to the approximately 610-subject first cohort. High-throughput TCR immunosequencing, statistical association of individual TCRs with disease status, and machine learning were combined to predict cytomegalovirus infection status. A later analysis re-examined previously published TCR beta repertoires from roughly 650 donors and added high-resolution HLA genotyping to investigate patterns of TCR occurrence. Rather than using new phenotypic data, the later analysis identified candidate immune exposures from TCR beta sequences and from how often those sequences occurred across donors. An earlier analysis of more than 450 of the donors used high-throughput TCR beta sequencing to judge whether each TCR beta V gene segment behaved as functional or pseudogenic. Donor age, sex, ethnicity and CMV serostatus were collected together with the repertoire data. Genome-wide SNP genotypes for about 65% of the roughly 700 donors were used in a later genetic analysis, which treated that subset as a discovery cohort. Every repertoire in the discovery cohort had been generated on one and the same sequencing platform. Class I and class II HLA loci were covered by the typing at four-digit resolution. The number of donors typed differed by locus, with 629-630 for A, B, C, DRB1 and DQB1, around 520 for DQA1, 600 to 610 for DPA1, and approximately 470 for DPB1. Roughly 5 DR-DQ haplotypes were handled as single units for association and clustering because linkage in the cohort was strong. Among approximately 370 genotyped donors of the cohort, an average of about 240,000 unique TCR beta nucleotide sequences was sequenced per donor, of which roughly 17% were non-productive. General study outcomes and caveats: In a later genetic analysis, a missense DCLRE1C variant was associated with V-gene and J-gene trimming of TCR beta chains, and the association was replicated in an independent cohort. Immune exposure information for the cohort was limited to CMV serostatus. In a later analysis, TCR association rates were found to vary across HLA loci, with the most associated TCRs seen for DRB1 alleles and the fewest for HLA-C alleles. Because HLA typing was missing for some donors at each locus, association tests included only the typed subset. The presence/absence analyses assumed that sequencing depth was roughly uniform across donors, and that assumption may not be true. In an earlier analysis of more than 450 of the donors, most TCR beta V segments were observed in productive rearrangements about 87% or about 30% of the time, broadly matching IMGT annotations. The sequencing pipeline was judged likely to have produced a cluster of highly shared sequence variants as a technical artifact. Across donors, most TCR sequences were observed very rarely, whereas some public TCRs were present in many individuals. A later analysis associated 16,951 TCR beta sequences with specific HLA alleles at a false discovery rate of 0.05. In a later analysis, HLA-associated TCR beta chains were found to be more clonally expanded and to have lower generation probabilities than equally common non-associated chains. In vitro tests confirmed that three of the cytomegalovirus-associated TCR beta chains recognize cytomegalovirus antigens. It was suggested by the authors that the approach could potentially be generalized to other disease states and immunological phenotypes. In the study, roughly 160 TCR beta chains were listed as associated with cytomegalovirus. According to a later analysis, most CMV-associated TCR beta chains appeared to be HLA-restricted, and the HLA associations seemed to be driven largely by CMV exposure. Linkage disequilibrium might explain the correlated functional status among segregating V segments, but an unknown experimental factor could not be excluded. Because counts were too low, seventeen rarely observed V segments, including chromosome 9 orphons, were left out of the earlier analysis of about 500 of the donors. Assigning TCR associations to individual alleles was difficult when HLA alleles, especially DR and DQ, strongly co-occurred. A further reported finding was that TCR beta sequences accurately predicted the HLA-A and HLA-B alleles for most subjects in the first cohort. According to a later genetic analysis, donors in an Asian-associated ancestry cluster had fewer N-insertions in productive TCRs than the approximately 670-donor mean. The classifier was reported to diagnose cytomegalovirus status with high specificity and sensitivity in both the original cohort and the validation cohort. This cohort had only TCR beta chains sequenced, and the lack of alpha or paired-chain data limited which features could be detected. A later analysis reported that several top co-occurrence clusters appeared linked to parvovirus B19, influenza, CMV and Epstein-Barr virus.

This clone was seen only once. Its antigen remains unidentified. No per-base quality is available; no much larger clone lies one base away. The cohort comprised around 700 healthy bone marrow donors. At the time of sampling, every cohort member was nominally healthy, though immune exposures that went unrecorded were likely present. The donor tested CMV seronegative, placing the donor among the 300 to 450 seronegative members of the cohort. Each donor provided a peripheral blood sample, and peripheral blood mononuclear cells were used for TCR beta sequencing. The Qiagen DNeasy Blood Extraction Kit was used to extract genomic DNA from the blood cell samples. Libraries came from the immunoSEQ multiplex PCR assay. A mixture of 60 forward primers for TCR Vbeta segments and 13 reverse primers for TCR Jbeta segments was used in the multiplex PCR. The CDR3 region of rearranged TCR beta genes was amplified from genomic DNA by a multiplex PCR assay. The Illumina HiSeq System was used to sequence the amplified TCR beta libraries as 87-base-pair reads. The original methods were these. A later analysis tallied roughly 78 million unique TCR beta chains across the 666 repertoires, and about 12 million of those chains were shared by two or more donors. A nearest-neighbor algorithm error-corrected the raw reads and collapsed the reads into unique sequences, merging closely related sequences to remove PCR and sequencing errors. Alignment of CDR3 sequences to IMGT reference sequences was used to assign V, D and J gene segments. Each retained sequence needed at least a six-nucleotide match to both a V gene segment and a J gene segment. Rearrangements were called productive when the CDR3 lacked stop codons and stayed in frame with V and J; all others were non-productive. CDR3 was defined by IMGT convention, running from the second conserved V-encoded cysteine to the conserved J-encoded phenylalanine. The earlier analysis of about 530 of the donors excluded any sequence lacking an unambiguous match to a single V gene segment. In an earlier analysis of approximately 590 of the donors, a V segment was called functional when productive rearrangements were above 56.7%, and segregating when the standard deviation between donors exceeded 5%. A statistical classification framework was built for diagnosing cytomegalovirus status from the catalog of TCR beta chain sequences. A later analysis assigned V and J genes by comparing TCR nucleotide sequences with IMGT/GENE-DB human TR gene sequences. In a later analysis, CDR3 sequences and most-parsimonious VDJ recombination scenarios were assigned using the TCRdist pipeline. In a later analysis, each TCR beta chain was defined by its CDR3 amino acid sequence together with its V-gene family, and reads lacking a unique V-gene family were excluded. To address suspected cross-contamination and a sequencing artifact, a later analysis removed some 620 highly shared, low-generation-probability nucleotide sequences. In a later analysis, a clonal expansion index for each public chain was calculated from normalized within-repertoire ranks of inferred template counts. In a later analysis, generation probabilities were computed with a VDJ recombination model fitted to out-of-frame rearrangements, and the resulting probabilities were checked against IGoR. Hypergeometric tests were used in a later analysis to score TCR-TCR, TCR-HLA and TCR-CMV co-occurrence, with a repertoire-size bias correction applied to the TCR pairs. In a later analysis, false discovery rates were estimated by permuting HLA or CMV assignments 20 times. In a later analysis, co-occurring TCRs were grouped with DBSCAN, and TCRdist sequence similarity was added when clustering was performed within HLA-allele-positive subsets. Repertoires with fewer than 30,000 or more than 120,000 public chains, plus five repertoires with anomalous nucleotide sharing, were excluded from co-occurrence clustering. This immuneACCESS table, as held by TCRdb, lists in-frame sequences with V and J called but not all clones. Of the missing ones, under half trace to an unresolved V gene in checked studies; the others have no known cause. The V and J calls and the clone size are those of that table, but D and trimming were determined from the DNA. For this sample there are some 270,000 clones; about nine tenths appear just once. 1.7% of the sample belongs to the ten largest clones.

This clonotype was sampled from a girl between 2 and 10 years old in good health and CMV-seronegative. Sample: PBMCs.

The DNA reads as follows: TGTGCCTGGGTCCCGGGGGGGCGATGGGGTAGGGGCTACACCTTC. It translates to CAWVPGGRWGRGYTF. The sequence joins TRBV30 to TRBJ1-2; 6 matching bases give a weak D call of TRBD1. Trimming removed 5 bases from V and 8 bases from J, leaving 24 bases between the germline ends. CDR1 and CDR2 were assigned from the germline V gene (reference sequence) as GTSNPN and SVGIG. Inclusive of the bounding cysteine and phenylalanine, the CDR3 is 15 residues long. The DNA shown is the 45-base CDR3, in frame from base 1. The entire variable domain, with the stretches around the CDR3 drawn from the reference TRBV30 and TRBJ1-2 proteins, is SQTIHQWPATLVQPVGSPLSLECTVEGTSNPNLYWYRQAAGRGLQLLFYSVGIGQISSEVPQNLSASRPQDRQFILSSKKLLLSDSGFYLCAWVPGGRWGRGYTFGSGTRLTVV.